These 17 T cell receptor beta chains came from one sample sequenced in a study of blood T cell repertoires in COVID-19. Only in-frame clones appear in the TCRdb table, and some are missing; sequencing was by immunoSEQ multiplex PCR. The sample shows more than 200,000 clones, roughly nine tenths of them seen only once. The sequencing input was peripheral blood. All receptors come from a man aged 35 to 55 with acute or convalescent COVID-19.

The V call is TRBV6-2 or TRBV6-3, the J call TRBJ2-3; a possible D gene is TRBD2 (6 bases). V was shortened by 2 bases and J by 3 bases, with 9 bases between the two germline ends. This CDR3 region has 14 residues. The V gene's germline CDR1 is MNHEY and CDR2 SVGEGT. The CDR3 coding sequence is TGTGCCAGCAGTTACGCCGGGGGAACAGATACGCAGTATTTT. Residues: CASSYAGGTDTQYF.

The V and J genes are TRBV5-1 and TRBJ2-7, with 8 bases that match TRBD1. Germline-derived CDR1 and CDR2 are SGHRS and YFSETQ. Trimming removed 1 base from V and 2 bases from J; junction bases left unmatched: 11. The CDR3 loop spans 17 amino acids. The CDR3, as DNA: TGCGCCAGCAGCTTGACGGGACAGGCAGCGTTTCCCTACGAGCAGTACTTC. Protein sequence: CASSLTGQAAFPYEQYF.

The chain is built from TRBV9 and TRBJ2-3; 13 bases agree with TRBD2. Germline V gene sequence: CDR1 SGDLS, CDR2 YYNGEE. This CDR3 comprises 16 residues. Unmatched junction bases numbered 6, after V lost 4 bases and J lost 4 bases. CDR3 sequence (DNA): TGTGCCAGCAGCCCCAAGACTAGCGGGGGGTCAGATACGCAGTATTTT. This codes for CASSPKTSGGSDTQYF.

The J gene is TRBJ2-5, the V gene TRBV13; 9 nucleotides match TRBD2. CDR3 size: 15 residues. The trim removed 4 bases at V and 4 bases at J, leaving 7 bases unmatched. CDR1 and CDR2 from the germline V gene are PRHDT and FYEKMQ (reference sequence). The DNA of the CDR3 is TGTGCCAGCAGCTGGGAGCGGGGGGTGGTAGAGACCCAGTACTTC. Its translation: CASSWERGVVETQYF.

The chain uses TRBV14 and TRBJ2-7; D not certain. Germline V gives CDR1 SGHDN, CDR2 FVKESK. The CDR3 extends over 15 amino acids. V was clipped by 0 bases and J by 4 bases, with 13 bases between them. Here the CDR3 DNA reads TGTGCCAGCAGCCAAGACCCCCCAGTCTTGTACGAGCAGTACTTC. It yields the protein CASSQDPPVLYEQYF. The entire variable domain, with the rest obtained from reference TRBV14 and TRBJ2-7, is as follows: EAGVTQFPSHSVIEKGQTVTLRCDPISGHDNLYWYRRVMGKEIKFLLHFVKESKQDESGMPNNRFLAERTGGTYSTLKVQPAELEDSGVYFCASSQDPPVLYEQYFGPGTRLTVT.

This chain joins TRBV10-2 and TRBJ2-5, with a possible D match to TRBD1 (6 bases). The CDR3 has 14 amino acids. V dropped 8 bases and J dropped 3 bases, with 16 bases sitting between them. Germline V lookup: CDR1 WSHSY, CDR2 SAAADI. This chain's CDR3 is CASADGQIEETQYF. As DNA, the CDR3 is TGCGCCAGCGCCGATGGACAGATTGAAGAGACCCAGTACTTC.

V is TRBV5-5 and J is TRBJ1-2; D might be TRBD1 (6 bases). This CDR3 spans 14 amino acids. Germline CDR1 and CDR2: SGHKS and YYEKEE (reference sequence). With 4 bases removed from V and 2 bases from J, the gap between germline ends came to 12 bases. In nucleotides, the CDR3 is TGTGCCAGCAGCCTCCTAGACAGGAACTATGGCTACACCTTC. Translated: CASSLLDRNYGYTF.

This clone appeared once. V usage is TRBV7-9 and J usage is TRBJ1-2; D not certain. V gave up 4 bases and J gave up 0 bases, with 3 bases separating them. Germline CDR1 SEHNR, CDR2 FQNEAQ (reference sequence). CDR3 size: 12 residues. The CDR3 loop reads CASSSPNYGYTF. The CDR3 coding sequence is TGTGCCAGCAGCTCTCCTAACTATGGCTACACCTTC.

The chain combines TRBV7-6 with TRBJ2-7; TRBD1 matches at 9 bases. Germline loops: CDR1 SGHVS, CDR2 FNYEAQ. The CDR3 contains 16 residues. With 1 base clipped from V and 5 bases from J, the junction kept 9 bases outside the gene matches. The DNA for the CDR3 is TGTGCCAGCAGCTTAGGGTGGCGGACAGGGGCCGACGAGCAGTACTTC. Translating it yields CASSLGWRTGADEQYF.

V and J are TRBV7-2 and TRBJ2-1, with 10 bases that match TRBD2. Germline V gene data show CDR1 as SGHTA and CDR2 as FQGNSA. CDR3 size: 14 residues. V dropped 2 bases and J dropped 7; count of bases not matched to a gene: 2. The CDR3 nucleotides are TGTGCCAGCAGCTTACTACTAGCGGGAAATGAGCAGTTCTTC. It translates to CASSLLLAGNEQFF.

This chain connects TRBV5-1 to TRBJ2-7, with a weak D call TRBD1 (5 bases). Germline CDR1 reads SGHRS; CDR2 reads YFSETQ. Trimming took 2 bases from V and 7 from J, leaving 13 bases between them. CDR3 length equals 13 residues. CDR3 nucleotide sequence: TGCGCCAGCAGCTTTCAGGGAACAAGGGAGCAGTACTTC. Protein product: CASSFQGTREQYF.

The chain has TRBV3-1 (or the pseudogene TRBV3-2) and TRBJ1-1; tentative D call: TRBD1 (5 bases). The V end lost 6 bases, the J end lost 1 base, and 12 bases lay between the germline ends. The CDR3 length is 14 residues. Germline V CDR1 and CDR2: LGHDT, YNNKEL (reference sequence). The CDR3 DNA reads TGTGCCAGCAGGGGACTAGATCGGAACACTGAAGCTTTCTTT. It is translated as CASRGLDRNTEAFF.

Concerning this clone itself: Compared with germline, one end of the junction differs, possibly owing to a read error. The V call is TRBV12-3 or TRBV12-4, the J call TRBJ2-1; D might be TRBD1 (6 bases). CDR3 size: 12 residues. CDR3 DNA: TGTGCCAGCAGCCCCGGTAGGGGGTTCCCGGTCTTC. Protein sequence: CASSPGRGFPVF.

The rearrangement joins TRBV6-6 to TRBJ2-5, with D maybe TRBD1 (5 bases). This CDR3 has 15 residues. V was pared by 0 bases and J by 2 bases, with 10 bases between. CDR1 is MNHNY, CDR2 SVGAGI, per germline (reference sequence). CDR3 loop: CASSYSQGRQETQYF. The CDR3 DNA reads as TGTGCCAGCAGTTACTCCCAGGGAAGGCAAGAGACCCAGTACTTC.

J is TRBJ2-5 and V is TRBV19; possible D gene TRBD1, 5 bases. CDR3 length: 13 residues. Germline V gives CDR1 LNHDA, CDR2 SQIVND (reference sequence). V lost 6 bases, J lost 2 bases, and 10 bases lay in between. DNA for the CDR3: TGTGCCAGTAGCGCAGGGCATCAAGAGACCCAGTACTTC. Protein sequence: CASSAGHQETQYF. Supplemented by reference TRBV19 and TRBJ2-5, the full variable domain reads DGGITQSPKYLFRKEGQNVTLSCEQNLNHDAMYWYRQDPGQGLRLIYYSQIVNDFQKGDIAEGYSVSREKKESFPLTVTSAQKNPTAFYLCASSAGHQETQYFGPGTRLLVL.

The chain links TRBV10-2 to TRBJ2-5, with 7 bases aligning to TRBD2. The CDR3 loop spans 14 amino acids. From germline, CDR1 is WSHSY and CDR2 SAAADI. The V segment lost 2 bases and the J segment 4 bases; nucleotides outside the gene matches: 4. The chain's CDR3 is CASSEVVAGETQYF. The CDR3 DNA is TGCGCCAGCAGTGAGGTGGTAGCGGGAGAGACCCAGTACTTC.

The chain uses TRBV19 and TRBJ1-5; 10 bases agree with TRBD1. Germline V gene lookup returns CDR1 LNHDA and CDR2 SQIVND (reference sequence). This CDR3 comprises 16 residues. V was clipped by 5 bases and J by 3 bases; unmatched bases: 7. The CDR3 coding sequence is TGTGCCAGTAGTTCTAGGGACAGGGGATACAATCAGCCCCAGCATTTT. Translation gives CASSSRDRGYNQPQHF.